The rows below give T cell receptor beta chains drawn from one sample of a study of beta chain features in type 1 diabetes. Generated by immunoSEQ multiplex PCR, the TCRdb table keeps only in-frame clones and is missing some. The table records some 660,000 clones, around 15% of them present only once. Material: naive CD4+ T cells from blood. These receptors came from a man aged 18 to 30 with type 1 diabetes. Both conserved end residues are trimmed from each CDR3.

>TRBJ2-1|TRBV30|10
AWSPHYNEQF
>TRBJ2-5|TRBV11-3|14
ASSLGGARPPETQY
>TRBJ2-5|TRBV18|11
ASFPDRGETQY
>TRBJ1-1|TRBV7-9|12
ASSSWDRDTEAF
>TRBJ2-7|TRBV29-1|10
SVEAGTAGEY
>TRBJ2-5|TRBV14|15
ASSPSPINRGGETQY
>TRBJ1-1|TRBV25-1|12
ASSDPTVGTEAF
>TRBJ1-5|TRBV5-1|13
ASSLAGQARLPQH
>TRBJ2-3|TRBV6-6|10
ASSQDTDTQY
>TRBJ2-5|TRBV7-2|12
ASSPRTRSETQY
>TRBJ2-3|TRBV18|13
ASSPVGVNTDTQY
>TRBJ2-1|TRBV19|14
ASSIQAQRGYNEQF
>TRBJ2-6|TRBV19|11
ASRISGANVLT
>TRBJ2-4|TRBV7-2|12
ASSSRAPGDIQY
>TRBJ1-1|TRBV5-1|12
ASSLVLGGTEAF
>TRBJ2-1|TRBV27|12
ASSLERGAFEQF
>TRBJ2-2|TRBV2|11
ASSEEHTGELF
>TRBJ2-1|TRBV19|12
ASSIEGGYNEQF
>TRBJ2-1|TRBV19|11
ASSIDRGNEQF
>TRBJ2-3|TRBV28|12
ASSLIDRTDTQY
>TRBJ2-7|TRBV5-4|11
ASSLTVFSEQY
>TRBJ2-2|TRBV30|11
AWSFTGAGELF
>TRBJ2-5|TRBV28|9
ASSSEETQY
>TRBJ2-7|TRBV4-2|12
ASSPTRGTEEQY
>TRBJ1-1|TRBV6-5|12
ASSYNIWRTEAF
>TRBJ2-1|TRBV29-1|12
SVEGGDPYNEQF
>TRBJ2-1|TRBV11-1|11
ASSIREGNEQF
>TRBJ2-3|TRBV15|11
ATSRDPGDTQY
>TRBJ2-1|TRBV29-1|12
SANWGSSYNEQF
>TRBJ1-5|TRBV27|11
ASSLTSLQPQH
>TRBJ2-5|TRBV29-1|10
SVEQGGETQY
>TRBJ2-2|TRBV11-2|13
ASSHAGTTTGELF
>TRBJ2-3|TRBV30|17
AWSRGFWRELGVTDTQY
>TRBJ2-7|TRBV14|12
ASSKGQGWSEQY
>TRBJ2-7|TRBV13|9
ASSLADEQY
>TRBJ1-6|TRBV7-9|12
ASSLGEGTSPLH
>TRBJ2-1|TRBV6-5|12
ASSYSKGADEQF
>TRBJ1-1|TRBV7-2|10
ASRPRTGGAF
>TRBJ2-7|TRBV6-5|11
ASSPTYTYEQY
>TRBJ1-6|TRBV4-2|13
ASSQDWGFGSPLH
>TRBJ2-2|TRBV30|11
AWSSASPGELF
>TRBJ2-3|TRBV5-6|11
ASSSSLKDTQY